This T cell receptor (beta chain) appears in the sequencing data of a study of blood T cell repertoires in COVID-19. V gave up 3 bases and J gave up 6 bases; unmatched junction bases: 7. This CDR3 is 16 amino acids long. Germline V CDR1 and CDR2: LGHDT, YNNKEL (reference sequence). In the study's own analysis: Reference gene primer amplification gave nucleated cell count estimates. TCRdb's copy holds only in-frame clones and misses some; the assay was immunoSEQ multiplex PCR. D and trimming were read from the DNA, whereas the V and J calls and clone size are those reported in that table. The sample holds nearly 400,000 clones; around 92% are singletons and the top ten take 1.7%.

The source material was PBMCs or T cells enriched from blood (not recorded which). The V gene is TRBV3-1 (or the pseudogene TRBV3-2), the J gene TRBJ1-6; 8 positions match TRBD1. The TCR originated in a woman in her 30s who had recovered from COVID-19. CDR3 amino acids: CASSQTVDRGNSPLHF. The CDR3 DNA sequence: TGTGCCAGCAGCCAGACCGTTGACAGGGGTAATTCACCCCTCCACTTT.